The clone carrying this T cell receptor beta chain has a handful of counts. The antigen is undetermined. This may stem from a read error, because a much larger clone lies one nucleotide away. Germline values: CDR1 ENHRY, CDR2 SYGVKD. There are 15 residues in the CDR3. V was clipped by 4 bases and J by 4 bases; unmatched bases: 6. The data derive from a study of regulatory T cells in long-lasting Graves disease. Background on the study: Prior antithyroid drug treatment in newly diagnosed Graves' patients lasted under 3 months.

Time point of the sample: newly diagnosed GD, antithyroid drugs for less than 3 months. Scientists built the TCR library using RNA that was extracted from PBMCs. Broader study findings: Patients with persistent Graves' had lower TCR diversity than newly diagnosed patients. TRBV28, TRBJ1-2 and TRBJ2-5 were favored in persistent disease.

Building of the TCR beta libraries involved iRepertoire HTBI primers and Arm-PCR of CDR3 regions. MiXCR was run by TCRdb on the multiplex PCR reads, yielding one entry per CDR3 protein. Seen here are approximately 490,000 distinct CDR3 sequences, 15% to 20% observed once, and the top ten hold more than 10%. The same sample was also studied in work on T cells in Graves' hyperthyroidism and ophthalmopathy.

The TCR originated in a man aged 35-49 years with Graves disease. The input for sequencing was peripheral blood mononuclear cells (PBMCs), taken at new diagnosis, from a patient treated with antithyroid drugs. The chain recombines TRBV10-3 with TRBJ1-1; 10 bases map to TRBD1. The CDR3 reads CAISGKDRGSTEAFF. Written as DNA, the CDR3 is TGTGCCATCAGTGGGAAGGACAGGGGGAGCACTGAAGCTTTCTTT.